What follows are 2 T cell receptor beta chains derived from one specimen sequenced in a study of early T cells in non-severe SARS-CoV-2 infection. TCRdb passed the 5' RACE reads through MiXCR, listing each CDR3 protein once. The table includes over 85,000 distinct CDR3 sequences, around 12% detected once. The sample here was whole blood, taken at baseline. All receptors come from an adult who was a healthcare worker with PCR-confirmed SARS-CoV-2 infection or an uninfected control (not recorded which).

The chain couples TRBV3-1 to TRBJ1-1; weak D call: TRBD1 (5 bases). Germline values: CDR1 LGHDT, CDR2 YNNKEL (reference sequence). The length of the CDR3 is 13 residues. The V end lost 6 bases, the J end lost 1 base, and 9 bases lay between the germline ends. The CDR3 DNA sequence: TGTGCCAGCAGTTACGGGGGGAACACTGAAGCTTTCTTT. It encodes CASSYGGNTEAFF.

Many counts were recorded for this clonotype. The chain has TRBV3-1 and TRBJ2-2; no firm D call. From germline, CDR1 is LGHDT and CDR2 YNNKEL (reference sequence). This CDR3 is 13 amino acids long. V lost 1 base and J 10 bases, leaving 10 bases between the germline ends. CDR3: CASSQATGAELFF. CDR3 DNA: TGTGCCAGCAGCCAAGCTACGGGCGCGGAGCTGTTTTTT.